A selection of T cell receptor beta chains follows, all from one sample in a study of metastatic and nonmetastatic thyroid tumors. Using MiXCR, TCRdb reanalyzed the PCR reads. The data hold 39,000 or so clones, with roughly 50% observed a single time. Material for sequencing was tumor tissue. Every receptor here comes from a male donor with papillary thyroid cancer or a benign thyroid nodule (not recorded which). Some clones in this sample may be carry-over from other donors' samples. CDR3s include the opening cysteine and the closing phenylalanine or tryptophan. The D gene is left open where the match is weak. The size of a clone is reported for some rows only, either as once, few or many, or as a class for expanded clones.

V: TRBV7-8
D: NA
size: NA
J: TRBJ1-6
length: 16
DNA: TGTGCCAGCAGCCTAACCCCCGGGGCTAGGTATTCACCCCTCCACTTT
CDR3: CASSLTPGARYSPLHF

V: TRBV5-1
D: NA
size: NA
J: TRBJ2-3
length: 15
DNA: TGCGCCAGCAGACCTGACAGTAGCGGAATAGATACGCAGTATTTT
CDR3: CASRPDSSGIDTQYF

V: TRBV2
D: NA
size: few
J: TRBJ2-7
length: 13
DNA: TGTGCCAGCAGAGCCACGACCCTTGGCGAGCAGTACTTC
CDR3: CASRATTLGEQYF

V: TRBV5-1
D: NA
size: NA
J: TRBJ1-4
length: 14
DNA: TGCGCCAGTCGGACATATTCGAGGAGTGAAAAACTGTTTTTT
CDR3: CASRTYSRSEKLFF

V: TRBV12-3/TRBV12-4
D: NA
size: many
J: TRBJ1-6
length: 15
DNA: TGTGCCAGCAGTTTAAGGCACCCATATAATTCACCCCTCCACTTT
CDR3: CASSLRHPYNSPLHF

V: TRBV7-9
D: TRBD1
size: NA
J: TRBJ1-5
length: 15
DNA: TGTGCCAGCAGCCTCGGACAGGGTGCCAATCAGCCCCAGCATTTT
CDR3: CASSLGQGANQPQHF

V: TRBV6-1
D: NA
size: NA
J: TRBJ1-2
length: 13
DNA: TGTGCCAGCAGTTTGGGCAGCTACTATGGCTACACCTTC
CDR3: CASSLGSYYGYTF

V: TRBV27
D: TRBD2
size: many
J: TRBJ2-7
length: 15
DNA: TGTGCCAGCAAACGTTCCGGGACTAGCCCTTACGAGCAGTACTTC
CDR3: CASKRSGTSPYEQYF

V: TRBV6-2/TRBV6-3
D: TRBD2
size: NA
J: TRBJ2-1
length: 19
DNA: TGTGCCAGCAGTTCCTTGGGACTAGCGGGCGGGAGCTCCTACAATGAGCAGTTCTTC
CDR3: CASSSLGLAGGSSYNEQFF

V: TRBV28
D: NA
size: NA
J: TRBJ1-1
length: 11
DNA: TGTGCCAGCAGCATGAACACTGAAGCTTTCTTT
CDR3: CASSMNTEAFF

V: TRBV6-1
D: TRBD2
size: NA
J: TRBJ2-7
length: 15
DNA: TGTGCCAGCAGTTCCCCCGGGACTCGGGGGGACGAGCAGTACTTC
CDR3: CASSSPGTRGDEQYF

V: TRBV12-3/TRBV12-4
D: NA
size: few
J: TRBJ2-1
length: 13
DNA: TGTGCCAGCAGAGCGGGTTGGAGCAATGAGCAGTTCTTC
CDR3: CASRAGWSNEQFF

V: TRBV12-3/TRBV12-4
D: NA
size: few
J: TRBJ2-7
length: 11
DNA: TGTGCCAGCGGTGAGGACTACGAGCAGTACTTC
CDR3: CASGEDYEQYF

V: TRBV6-2/TRBV6-3
D: TRBD1
size: few
J: TRBJ2-7
length: 19
DNA: TGTGCCAGCAGTCCGATGAGACGCGGTGGGACAGGCCCTTCCTACGAGCAGTACTTC
CDR3: CASSPMRRGGTGPSYEQYF

V: TRBV7-6
D: TRBD1
size: NA
J: TRBJ2-3
length: 16
DNA: TGTGCCAGCAGCCCCCTCGGCCAGGGGGCCACAGATACGCAGTATTTT
CDR3: CASSPLGQGATDTQYF

V: TRBV11-1
D: NA
size: NA
J: TRBJ1-2
length: 17
DNA: TGTGCCAGTAGCTTCCCGACAATAGTATACGATAACTATGGCTACACCTTC
CDR3: CASSFPTIVYDNYGYTF

V: TRBV11-3
D: NA
size: NA
J: TRBJ2-1
length: 12
DNA: TGTGCCAGCAGCCTTCAGGGCGATGAGCAGTTCTTC
CDR3: CASSLQGDEQFF

V: TRBV27
D: NA
size: NA
J: TRBJ2-7
length: 15
DNA: TGTGCCAGCAGTTTAGGGCTAGCAAAGACCTACGAGCAGTACTTC
CDR3: CASSLGLAKTYEQYF

V: TRBV5-1
D: NA
size: few
J: TRBJ2-7
length: 16
DNA: TGCGCCAGCAGCTTGGCGGGACGGACAGATGCCTACGAGCAGTACTTC
CDR3: CASSLAGRTDAYEQYF

V: TRBV6-1
D: NA
size: few
J: TRBJ1-2
length: 14
DNA: TGTGCCAGCACCACCCAACAGGGTTTTGTTGGCTACACCTTC
CDR3: CASTTQQGFVGYTF

V: TRBV10-3
D: NA
size: NA
J: TRBJ1-6
length: 15
DNA: TGTGCCATCAGTGACCATGGACTGGCTAATTCACCCCTCCACTTT
CDR3: CAISDHGLANSPLHF

V: TRBV5-1
D: NA
size: NA
J: TRBJ1-6
length: 15
DNA: TGCGCCAGCAGCGTGCAGGGAAGGGATAATTCACCCCTCCACTTT
CDR3: CASSVQGRDNSPLHF

V: TRBV5-5
D: NA
size: once
J: TRBJ1-5
length: 16
DNA: TGTGCCAGCAGCTTGGATGCGGCAGTTCGAGCTCAGCCCCAGCATTTT
CDR3: CASSLDAAVRAQPQHF

V: TRBV20-1
D: NA
size: few
J: TRBJ1-5
length: 13
DNA: TGCAGTGCTAGGGTAGGGGGGGATCAGCCCCAGCATTTT
CDR3: CSARVGGDQPQHF

V: TRBV20-1
D: NA
size: NA
J: TRBJ2-1
length: 13
DNA: TGCAGTGCTAGCGGGGGGCTTTACAATGAGCAGTTCTTC
CDR3: CSASGGLYNEQFF

V: TRBV4-1
D: NA
size: NA
J: TRBJ2-7
length: 14
DNA: TGCGCCAGCAGCCAACCCGTAGGGGGGAGGGAGCAGTACTTC
CDR3: CASSQPVGGREQYF

V: TRBV20-1
D: NA
size: NA
J: TRBJ1-2
length: 11
DNA: TGCAGTGCTCAGTTGAACTATGGCTACACCTTC
CDR3: CSAQLNYGYTF

V: TRBV6-1
D: NA
size: NA
J: TRBJ1-1
length: 12
DNA: TGTGCCAGCAGTGTGGCTGAGACTGAAGCTTTCTTT
CDR3: CASSVAETEAFF

V: TRBV28
D: TRBD2
size: few
J: TRBJ2-5
length: 14
DNA: TGTGCCAGCAGTATACTAGCGGGAGGGGAGACCCAGTACTTC
CDR3: CASSILAGGETQYF

V: TRBV4-2
D: TRBD2
size: many
J: TRBJ2-7
length: 15
DNA: TGTGCCAGCAGCCAAGAGTCAGCGGGAGTTGAAGAGCAGTACTTC
CDR3: CASSQESAGVEEQYF

V: TRBV6-1
D: NA
size: NA
J: TRBJ1-1
length: 17
DNA: TGTGCCAGCAGTTTTTGGACGGGGAGGAGCGGGCGGACTGAAGCTTTCTTT
CDR3: CASSFWTGRSGRTEAFF

V: TRBV19
D: NA
size: NA
J: TRBJ2-1
length: 16
DNA: TGTGCCAGTAGTGAGATGAGGGGCAGCTCCTACAATGAGCAGTTCTTC
CDR3: CASSEMRGSSYNEQFF

V: TRBV18
D: TRBD2
size: NA
J: TRBJ2-7
length: 19
DNA: TGTGCCAGCTCACCGAGGGCACCAGGACTAGCGGATTTCTCCTACGAGCAGTACTTC
CDR3: CASSPRAPGLADFSYEQYF

V: TRBV11-2
D: NA
size: NA
J: TRBJ1-1
length: 12
DNA: TGTGCCAGCAGCCAACTGCGGGGAGAAGCTTCCTTT
CDR3: CASSQLRGEASF

V: TRBV11-2
D: TRBD1
size: NA
J: TRBJ1-3
length: 17
DNA: TGTGCCAGCAGCTTAACCCCGACAGGGAGCTCTGGAAACACCATATATTTT
CDR3: CASSLTPTGSSGNTIYF

V: TRBV19
D: TRBD1
size: NA
J: TRBJ2-1
length: 13
DNA: TGTGCCAGTATCCAGACAGGGACAGCACTGCAGTTCTTC
CDR3: CASIQTGTALQFF

V: TRBV20-1
D: TRBD2
size: large
J: TRBJ2-3
length: 15
DNA: TGCAGTGCTCCTATAGCGGGAGGGCCCACAGATACGCAGTATTTT
CDR3: CSAPIAGGPTDTQYF

V: TRBV28
D: NA
size: NA
J: TRBJ1-2
length: 15
DNA: TGTGCCAGCAGCCGGCCGAGGGGCCCCTTCGAGGGCTACACCTTC
CDR3: CASSRPRGPFEGYTF

V: TRBV20-1
D: NA
size: NA
J: TRBJ1-2
length: 13
DNA: TGCAGTGCTAGAGATTTCGGAAACTATGGCTACACCTTC
CDR3: CSARDFGNYGYTF

V: TRBV28
D: NA
size: few
J: TRBJ1-5
length: 15
DNA: TGTGCCAGCCAAAAGAAAGCGTATAGCAATCAGCCCCAGCATTTT
CDR3: CASQKKAYSNQPQHF

V: TRBV30
D: NA
size: few
J: TRBJ1-4
length: 13
DNA: TGTGCCTGGAACGACTTAACAGGTGAAAAACTGTTTTTT
CDR3: CAWNDLTGEKLFF

V: TRBV5-1
D: NA
size: NA
J: TRBJ2-7
length: 13
DNA: TGCGCCAGCAGCTTGGTTACAGACTACGAGCAGTACTTC
CDR3: CASSLVTDYEQYF

V: TRBV30
D: NA
size: NA
J: TRBJ1-2
length: 13
DNA: TGTGCCTGGAGCTGGGTAGGGGTGGATGGCTACACCTTC
CDR3: CAWSWVGVDGYTF

V: TRBV20-1
D: TRBD1
size: NA
J: TRBJ2-7
length: 14
DNA: TGCAGTGCTGGTGGGGGACAGGGGGCCTACGAGCAGTACTTC
CDR3: CSAGGGQGAYEQYF

V: TRBV3-1
D: TRBD2
size: NA
J: TRBJ2-7
length: 16
DNA: TGTGCCAGCAGCCCTGCGGGTAGCGGGATGGCGTACGAGCAGTACTTC
CDR3: CASSPAGSGMAYEQYF

V: TRBV12-3/TRBV12-4
D: NA
size: NA
J: TRBJ1-5
length: 13
DNA: TGTGCCAGCAGTTCGGGTTCATGTCAGCCCCGGCATTTT
CDR3: CASSSGSCQPRHF

V: TRBV20-1
D: TRBD1
size: NA
J: TRBJ2-3
length: 15
DNA: TGCAGTGCCTTTAGGACAGGGAGGAACACAGATACGCAGTATTTT
CDR3: CSAFRTGRNTDTQYF

V: TRBV27
D: NA
size: NA
J: TRBJ2-1
length: 16
DNA: TGTGCCAGCAGTCTACGGACATGGAAGATGCGGAATGAGCAGTTCTTC
CDR3: CASSLRTWKMRNEQFF

V: TRBV12-3/TRBV12-4
D: NA
size: NA
J: TRBJ1-6
length: 12
DNA: TGTGCCAGCAGTATTACCAATTCACCCCTCCACTTT
CDR3: CASSITNSPLHF

V: TRBV4-1
D: TRBD2
size: many
J: TRBJ2-7
length: 17
DNA: TGCGCCAGCAGCCATAAGAGGCCTAGCGGGAGGCAGTACGAGCAGTACTTC
CDR3: CASSHKRPSGRQYEQYF

V: TRBV24-1
D: NA
size: NA
J: TRBJ2-2
length: 17
DNA: TGTGCCACCAGTGATTTTCAGGGAAAGGGTATCACCGGGGAGCTGTTTTTT
CDR3: CATSDFQGKGITGELFF

V: TRBV7-9
D: NA
size: NA
J: TRBJ2-7
length: 11
DNA: TGTGCCAGCAGCTCTAATTACGAGCAGTACTTC
CDR3: CASSSNYEQYF

V: TRBV4-1
D: NA
size: NA
J: TRBJ2-3
length: 14
DNA: TGCGCCAGCAGCCAAGTACTGGGCTGGGATACGCAGTATTTT
CDR3: CASSQVLGWDTQYF

V: TRBV20-1
D: NA
size: NA
J: TRBJ2-3
length: 16
DNA: TGCAGTGCCGACGGTATTTCTTTTTGGCTCACAGATACGCAGTATTTT
CDR3: CSADGISFWLTDTQYF

V: TRBV11-2
D: NA
size: NA
J: TRBJ1-1
length: 17
DNA: TGTGCCAGCAGCTTAGACGATCTGGGGCCCATGAACACTGAAGCTTTCTTT
CDR3: CASSLDDLGPMNTEAFF

V: TRBV11-2
D: TRBD2
size: NA
J: TRBJ2-1
length: 18
DNA: TGTGCCAGCAGCTCAGGACTAGCGGCCAACACGCCATACAATGAGCAGTTCTTC
CDR3: CASSSGLAANTPYNEQFF

V: TRBV28
D: NA
size: few
J: TRBJ2-7
length: 15
DNA: TGTGCCAGCAGGAATATGGGGGCTTCGACCTACGAGCAGTACTTC
CDR3: CASRNMGASTYEQYF

V: TRBV7-2
D: NA
size: NA
J: TRBJ2-7
length: 15
DNA: TGTGCCAGCAGCCCGGGGAGCGGCGCCTCCTACGAGCAGTACTTC
CDR3: CASSPGSGASYEQYF

V: TRBV19
D: NA
size: NA
J: TRBJ1-5
length: 16
DNA: TGTGCCAGTAGTACCCCCCGGGACAATAGCAATCAGCCCCAGCATTTT
CDR3: CASSTPRDNSNQPQHF

V: TRBV6-1
D: NA
size: few
J: TRBJ1-2
length: 12
DNA: TGTGCCAGCAGTGCCACGGGAGGTGGCTACACCTTC
CDR3: CASSATGGGYTF